Presented here are 32 T cell receptor beta chains from one specimen sequenced in a study of PD-1 blockade in mismatch repair-deficient tumors. Using immunoSEQ multiplex PCR, the repertoire was profiled, and TCRdb retains in-frame clones only, with some absent. The top ten clones hold about 5% of a sample with 55,000 to 85,000 clones, approximately 82% of them seen once. Sequenced here: peripheral blood, sampled 2 weeks after starting pembrolizumab. The receptors derive from an adult with mismatch repair-deficient cancer.

The chain employs TRBV2 and TRBJ2-1; 9 bases agree with TRBD2. This CDR3 region has 17 residues. The ends lost 6 bases at V and 5 bases at J; junction bases unmatched: 14. The germline gives CDR1 SNHLY, CDR2 FYNNEI. This chain's CDR3 is CASRPGTSTDSDNEQFF. The CDR3 DNA reads as TGTGCCAGCAGGCCAGGGACTAGCACTGATTCCGACAATGAGCAGTTCTTC.

The rearrangement joins TRBV15 to TRBJ2-1; D uncertain. CDR3 length: 11 amino acids. V lost 3 bases and J 10 bases, leaving 7 bases between the germline ends. The germline gives CDR1 LNHNV, CDR2 YYDKDF (reference sequence). Written as DNA, the CDR3 is TGTGCCACCAGCAGTCGTTTGGAGCAGTTCTTC. Translated: CATSSRLEQFF.

V is TRBV2 and J is TRBJ1-2, with D possibly TRBD1 on 5 matching bases. CDR1 and CDR2 from the germline V gene are SNHLY and FYNNEI. The V gene lost 6 bases and the J gene lost 8 bases, with 25 bases spanning the gap. This CDR3 has 16 amino acids. The CDR3 DNA reads TGTGCCAGCAGCGTATATAAGACCGGGACGCCTGACGGCTACACCTTC. Translating gives CASSVYKTGTPDGYTF.

This rearrangement joins TRBV2 to TRBJ1-5; no reliable D call. V shed 4 bases and J shed 1 base, with 14 bases lying between them. Germline V gene data show CDR1 as SNHLY and CDR2 as FYNNEI. The CDR3 sequence is 16 residues long. CDR3 residues: CASSGQGRGSNQPQHF. The DNA of the CDR3 is TGTGCCAGCAGTGGCCAAGGACGAGGGAGCAATCAGCCCCAGCATTTT.

J is TRBJ2-7 and V is TRBV6-1; TRBD1 might be the D (5 bases). V lost 5 bases and J 2 bases, leaving 13 bases between the germline ends. From germline, CDR1 is MNHNS and CDR2 SASEGT. The CDR3 extends over 14 amino acids. The DNA of the CDR3 is TGTGCCAGCAGTACCTGGGGCAGAGCCTACGAGCAGTACTTC. It codes for CASSTWGRAYEQYF.

The V gene is TRBV6-1, the J gene TRBJ1-2; D not resolved. The CDR3 spans 11 residues. The germline CDR1 and CDR2 sequences are MNHNS and SASEGT. V gave up 7 bases and J gave up 8 bases, with 11 bases separating them. The CDR3 protein is CASTQGGGYTF. The DNA for the CDR3 is TGTGCCAGCACCCAAGGAGGCGGCTACACCTTC.

This chain uses TRBV5-1 with TRBJ2-7; D not resolved. Trimming removed 0 bases from V and 2 bases from J, with 15 bases in between. The CDR3 is 16 amino acids. Germline CDR1 and CDR2: SGHRS and YFSETQ. The CDR3 bases are TGCGCCAGCAGCTTGGTGTGGGAAACAGTAGCCTACGAGCAGTACTTC. Protein sequence: CASSLVWETVAYEQYF.

This clone occurred once. The genes are TRBV2 and TRBJ2-3, with 7 bases identical to TRBD1. Trimming took 7 bases from V and 1 from J; bases not matched to a gene: 11. Per germline, CDR1 SNHLY and CDR2 FYNNEI. This CDR3 comprises 16 residues. The CDR3: CASNIDRVGGTDTQYF. The CDR3 bases are TGTGCCAGCAATATCGACAGGGTTGGGGGCACAGATACGCAGTATTTT.

In the case of this clone: Germline and junction disagree at one end, which may indicate a read error. The V call is TRBV7-7, the J call TRBJ1-5, with TRBD1 as a possible D gene (5 bases). This CDR3 region has 16 residues. CDR1 is SSHAT and CDR2 is FNYEAQ in the germline V gene (reference sequence). This CDR3 reads CASSLVDQGCNQPQHF. For the CDR3, the DNA is TGTGCTAGCAGCTTAGTAGATCAGGGTTGCAATCAGCCCCAGCATTTT.

The rearrangement links TRBV19 to TRBJ2-3; TRBD2 matches 7 bases. Germline V gene lookup returns CDR1 LNHDA and CDR2 SQIVND (reference sequence). The CDR3 has 15 residues. The trim removed 4 bases at V and 7 bases at J, leaving 11 bases unmatched. The DNA for the CDR3 is TGTGCCAGTAGTAGACCTAGCGCAGCGGGGAATACGCAGTATTTT. Translating gives CASSRPSAAGNTQYF.

The rearrangement uses TRBV2 and TRBJ1-3, with TRBD1 matching over 9 bases. The CDR3 is made up of 14 amino acids. Trimming at V came to 8 bases and at J to 2 bases, leaving 4 bases not matched to a gene. Germline V gene sequence: CDR1 SNHLY, CDR2 FYNNEI. In nucleotides, the CDR3 is TGTGCCAGCGGGGGGACAGGGACTGGAAACACCATATATTTT. Residues: CASGGTGTGNTIYF.

The rearrangement joins TRBV7-6 to TRBJ1-1, with D hard to call. Germline assignment: CDR1 SGHVS and CDR2 FNYEAQ. Trimming pared 5 bases from V and 1 base from J, leaving 8 bases between. The CDR3 covers 13 residues. CDR3 sequence: CASSPTRNTEAFF. The CDR3 region has the DNA TGTGCCAGCAGCCCAACAAGGAACACTGAAGCTTTCTTT.

This clone was picked up many times. The chain links TRBV19 to TRBJ1-2; D is perhaps TRBD1 (6 bases). The V gene's germline CDR1 is LNHDA and CDR2 SQIVND (reference sequence). The CDR3 extends over 16 amino acids. Between the trimmed V and J ends, which lost 0 bases and 4 bases, there was a span of 15 bases. CDR3 loop: CASSIDVRAGVYGYTF. CDR3 nucleotide sequence: TGTGCCAGTAGTATAGATGTTAGGGCAGGGGTCTATGGCTACACCTTC.

This clone is medium-sized in the sample. This sequence joins TRBV15 and TRBJ1-2, with 7 bases matching TRBD1. The CDR3 length is 13 residues. Germline lookup yields CDR1 LNHNV and CDR2 YYDKDF (reference sequence). The trim removed 8 bases at V and 1 base at J, leaving 4 bases unmatched. In DNA, the CDR3 is TGTGCCACCCAGACAGGGAGTAACTATGGCTACACCTTC. It encodes CATQTGSNYGYTF.

The chain couples TRBV19 to TRBJ2-5, with 8 bases that match TRBD2. Per the germline V gene, CDR1 is LNHDA and CDR2 is SQIVND (reference sequence). Germline trimming cut 5 bases from V and 1 base from J; bases unmatched to any gene: 3. The CDR3 extends over 14 amino acids. In DNA form, the CDR3 reads TGTGCCAGTAGTTCCCGGGAGGGCCAAGAGACCCAGTACTTC. Its protein product is CASSSREGQETQYF.

This clone came up a few times. J is TRBJ1-1 and V is TRBV11-3; D is undetermined. This CDR3 is 13 amino acids long. V was clipped by 3 bases and J by 1 base, with 6 bases between them. Germline-derived CDR1 and CDR2 are SGHNT and YENEEA. For the CDR3, the DNA is TGTGCCAGCAGCTTGGGAGGGAACACTGAAGCTTTCTTT. This encodes CASSLGGNTEAFF.

A few counts support this clone. This chain links TRBV11-2 with TRBJ1-3, with a tentative D call TRBD1 (5 bases). Germline-derived CDR1 and CDR2 are SGHAT and FQNNGV. CDR3 size: 17 residues. The germline V and J ends were trimmed by 1 base and 0 bases, with 13 bases remaining between them. The chain's CDR3 is CASSLVDTRYSGNTIYF. CDR3 nucleotides: TGTGCCAGCAGCTTAGTGGACACTCGATACTCTGGAAACACCATATATTTT.

V and J are TRBV11-3 and TRBJ2-7; no clear D gene. The CDR3 extends over 12 amino acids. The V gene lost 0 bases and the J gene lost 4 bases, with 4 bases spanning the gap. Germline-derived CDR1 and CDR2 are SGHNT and YENEEA. CDR3 nucleotide sequence: TGTGCCAGCAGCTTAGAGGGGTACGAGCAGTACTTC. It translates to CASSLEGYEQYF.

The chain is built from TRBV19 and TRBJ2-3; unclear D gene. This CDR3 is built from 14 residues. V gave up 0 bases and J gave up 1 base, with 5 bases separating them. CDR1 LNHDA and CDR2 SQIVND come from the germline V gene (reference sequence). The CDR3 loop reads CASSIDPGTDTQYF. CDR3 nucleotides: TGTGCCAGTAGTATAGATCCTGGCACAGATACGCAGTATTTT.

This clone was observed a few times. This rearrangement joins TRBV2 to TRBJ2-7; perhaps TRBD1 as D (6 bases). Trimming removed 4 bases from V and 3 bases from J, with 7 bases in between. Germline values: CDR1 SNHLY, CDR2 FYNNEI. CDR3 length: 12 residues. The CDR3 region is CASSGDNYEQYF. CDR3 DNA sequence: TGTGCCAGCAGTGGGGACAACTACGAGCAGTACTTC.

This chain links TRBV30 with TRBJ2-7; TRBD1 is a possible D gene (5 bases). Trimming shortened V by 0 bases and J by 5 bases, and 17 bases separated the two germline ends. Germline assignment: CDR1 GTSNPN and CDR2 SVGIG (reference sequence). The CDR3 length is 15 residues. CDR3: CAWSVSQALSHEQYF. The CDR3 nucleotides are TGTGCCTGGAGTGTATCACAGGCCCTTAGTCACGAGCAGTACTTC.

The chain employs TRBV6-1 and TRBJ1-4; 7 bases map to TRBD1. CDR1 and CDR2 (germline): MNHNS, SASEGT. The CDR3 has 15 residues. Trimming at V came to 6 bases and at J to 7 bases, leaving 11 bases not matched to a gene. CDR3 sequence reads: CASSPLQGRGEKLFF. CDR3 nucleotide sequence: TGTGCCAGCAGCCCGTTACAGGGGCGAGGTGAAAAACTGTTTTTT.

J is TRBJ1-2 and V is TRBV19, with 8 bases lining up with TRBD1. Germline V CDR1 and CDR2: LNHDA, SQIVND (reference sequence). This CDR3 contains 16 residues. With V trimmed by 0 bases and J by 6 bases, 9 bases remained unmatched. DNA for the CDR3: TGTGCCAGTAGTATAGATTTTCGGACAGGGTTTAATGGCTACACCTTC. Its translation is CASSIDFRTGFNGYTF.

This clone was found once. V is TRBV4-2 and J is TRBJ2-2; 13 positions match TRBD2. Germline lookup yields CDR1 LGHNA and CDR2 YNFKEQ. The ends lost 0 bases at V and 7 bases at J; junction bases unmatched: 2. The length of the CDR3 is 16 residues. The CDR3, as DNA: TGTGCCAGCAGCCAAGAACTAGCGGGAGGGTACGGGGAGCTGTTTTTT. It encodes CASSQELAGGYGELFF.

The chain joins TRBV29-1 to TRBJ1-3; D is unresolved. Germline loops: CDR1 SQVTM, CDR2 ANQGSEA. Trimming stripped 7 bases from V and 3 bases from J, with 10 bases between. The CDR3 has 12 residues. This CDR3 is CSASLSGNTIYF. The CDR3 DNA sequence: TGCAGCGCCTCCCTAAGTGGAAACACCATATATTTT.

V is TRBV10-3 and J is TRBJ2-3; D may be TRBD2 (6 bases). The germline V gene has CDR1 ENHRY and CDR2 SYGVKD. The length of the CDR3 is 15 residues. Trimming pared 8 bases from V and 3 bases from J, leaving 18 bases between. The chain's CDR3 is CAIRPWRGITDTQYF. The CDR3 nucleotides read TGTGCCATCCGGCCTTGGAGGGGAATAACAGATACGCAGTATTTT.

V is TRBV5-1 and J is TRBJ2-7; D unresolved. Trimming took 3 bases from V and 0 from J, leaving 13 bases between them. The germline gives CDR1 SGHRS, CDR2 YFSETQ. This CDR3 is built from 15 residues. CDR3 amino acids: CASSYTELPSYEQYF. CDR3 coding DNA: TGCGCCAGCAGCTATACAGAACTGCCCTCCTACGAGCAGTACTTC. The full variable domain, its missing parts supplied by reference TRBV5-1 and TRBJ2-7, is KAGVTQTPRYLIKTRGQQVTLSCSPISGHRSVSWYQQTPGQGLQFLFEYFSETQRNKGNFPGRFSGRQFSNSRSEMNVSTLELGDSALYLCASSYTELPSYEQYFGPGTRLTVT.

The chain links TRBV30 to TRBJ2-6; D is possibly TRBD1 (6 bases). This CDR3 has 18 amino acids. Germline V gene sequence: CDR1 GTSNPN, CDR2 SVGIG (reference sequence). V gave up 6 bases and J gave up 1 base, with 22 bases separating them. The CDR3 protein is CACYRPGTLLSGANVLTF. DNA for the CDR3: TGTGCCTGTTATAGACCCGGGACACTCCTATCTGGGGCCAACGTCCTGACTTTC.

V gene TRBV6-1 combines with J gene TRBJ2-5; TRBD1 matches 8 bases. Germline values: CDR1 MNHNS, CDR2 SASEGT. The CDR3 covers 18 residues. With V trimmed by 2 bases and J by 9 bases, 20 bases remained unmatched. CDR3 coding DNA: TGTGCCAGCAGTGAATCTGGGGGCAGGGGGCGTATGAGAGCGGCCCAGTACTTC. Residues: CASSESGGRGRMRAAQYF.

The V call is TRBV11-3, the J call TRBJ2-1, with 10 bases identical to TRBD2. Germline CDR1 and CDR2: SGHNT and YENEEA. The CDR3 is made up of 16 amino acids. V was clipped by 2 bases and J by 7 bases; unmatched bases: 8. This CDR3 is CASSLQSGRAGNEQFF. The CDR3 DNA sequence: TGTGCCAGCAGCTTACAAAGCGGGAGGGCCGGGAATGAGCAGTTCTTC.

This chain joins TRBV30 and TRBJ1-1; no firm D call. This CDR3 is 13 amino acids long. V lost 2 bases to trimming and J lost 1 base, with 8 bases between them. The germline V gene has CDR1 GTSNPN and CDR2 SVGIG (reference sequence). The CDR3 region is CAWSKTPNTEAFF. The CDR3 nucleotides are TGTGCCTGGAGTAAAACACCGAACACTGAAGCTTTCTTT. Based on the CDR3 plus reference TRBV30 and TRBJ1-1, the full variable domain is SQTIHQWPATLVQPVGSPLSLECTVEGTSNPNLYWYRQAAGRGLQLLFYSVGIGQISSEVPQNLSASRPQDRQFILSSKKLLLSDSGFYLCAWSKTPNTEAFFGQGTRLTVV.

This clone was seen only a few times. Other DNA sequences in the sample encode the same CDR3. The chain uses TRBV4-1 and TRBJ1-1; the D is unclear. Germline lookup yields CDR1 MGHRA and CDR2 YSYEKL. The V and J ends lost 0 bases and 4 bases respectively, with 6 bases between them. The CDR3 spans 13 residues. The CDR3 coding sequence is TGCGCCAGCAGCCAAGAAGAGGGCACTGAAGCTTTCTTT. Amino acid sequence: CASSQEEGTEAFF.